What follows are 17 T cell receptor beta chains derived from one specimen sequenced in a study of blood T cell repertoires in COVID-19. This table comes from immunoSEQ multiplex PCR, and its TCRdb copy is limited to in-frame clones, with some not included. The sample has around 200,000 clones, approximately 90% seen once. Sequenced sample: PBMCs or T cells enriched from blood (not recorded which). Source of these receptors: a man between 18 and 35 years old with acute COVID-19.

Comments on this clone: The sample contains more than one DNA sequence encoding this CDR3. The chain joins TRBV5-1 to TRBJ1-1; TRBD1 is a possible D gene (6 bases). Germline V gene lookup returns CDR1 SGHRS and CDR2 YFSETQ. The CDR3 totals 14 residues. V lost 4 bases, J lost 1 base, and 11 bases lay in between. CDR3 residues: CASSPQGGNTEAFF. CDR3 DNA sequence: TGCGCCAGCAGCCCACAGGGTGGGAACACTGAAGCTTTCTTT.

CDR3 coding DNA: TGTGCCAGCACCCCCAGGCGGGAGGAAAGAGATACGCAGTATTTT. Its protein is CASTPRREERDTQYF. V is TRBV11-1 and J is TRBJ2-3, with 8 bases that match TRBD2. Germline CDR1 SGHAT, CDR2 FQDESV (reference sequence). This CDR3 contains 15 residues. J was trimmed by 5 bases and V by 7 bases; bases with no gene match: 11. The complete variable domain, with remaining parts taken from reference TRBV11-1 and TRBJ2-3, reads EAEVAQSPRYKITEKSQAVAFWCDPISGHATLYWYRQILGQGPELLVQFQDESVVDDSQLPKDRFSAERLKGVDSTLKIQPAELGDSAMYLCASTPRREERDTQYFGPGTRLTVL.

A word on this clone: This CDR3 is also generated by other DNA sequences in the sample. The genes are TRBV19 and TRBJ2-7; D might be TRBD1 (5 bases). From germline, CDR1 is LNHDA and CDR2 SQIVND (reference sequence). The CDR3 sequence is 13 residues long. Deletions cut 5 bases from V and 0 bases from J, with 8 bases between. This CDR3 is CASSVQVSYEQYF. CDR3 sequence (DNA): TGTGCCAGTAGTGTACAGGTCTCCTACGAGCAGTACTTC.

This rearrangement joins TRBV6-4 to TRBJ2-1; 7 nucleotides match TRBD2. Germline values: CDR1 MRHNA, CDR2 SNTAGT. Trimming removed 5 bases from V and 7 bases from J; junction bases left unmatched: 8. CDR3 length: 14 amino acids. The CDR3 bases are TGTGCCAGCAGTCCTAGCGGAGAGGCGAATGAGCAGTTCTTC. Amino acid sequence: CASSPSGEANEQFF.

V usage is TRBV7-9 and J usage is TRBJ2-2; 10 bases map to TRBD2. V gave up 4 bases and J gave up 6 bases; unmatched junction bases: 8. The germline CDR1 and CDR2 sequences are SEHNR and FQNEAQ (reference sequence). This CDR3 contains 16 residues. Here the CDR3 reads CASSSPGTSAPGELFF. In nucleotides, the CDR3 is TGTGCCAGCAGCTCCCCCGGGACTAGCGCCCCCGGGGAGCTGTTTTTT. The full variable domain, with the rest looked up from reference TRBV7-9 and TRBJ2-2, is DTGVSQNPRHKITKRGQNVTFRCDPISEHNRLYWYRQTLGQGPEFLTYFQNEAQLEKSRLLSDRFSAERPKGSFSTLEIQRTEQGDSAMYLCASSSPGTSAPGELFFGEGSRLTVL.

The chain uses TRBV20-1 and TRBJ2-7; possible D gene TRBD1, 5 bases. The CDR3 sequence is 14 residues long. Trimming left V 3 bases short and J 3 bases short, with 15 bases between. Germline V gene sequence: CDR1 DFQATT, CDR2 SNEGSKA (reference sequence). The DNA for the CDR3 is TGCAGTGCTAGTTCGGTGGGCAGGGACTACGAGCAGTACTTC. Translated: CSASSVGRDYEQYF.

The chain uses TRBV29-1 and TRBJ2-2, with 8 bases fitting TRBD1. The V gene end was trimmed by 6 bases and the J gene end by 3 bases; junction bases not matched to a gene: 6. The CDR3 contains 14 residues. Germline CDR1 reads SQVTM; CDR2 reads ANQGSEA. For the CDR3, the DNA is TGCAGCGTGTCCCTGGACAGGGACACCGGGGAGCTGTTTTTT. Encoded protein: CSVSLDRDTGELFF.

J is TRBJ1-1 and V is TRBV6-5; 8 bases are a match to TRBD1. The trim removed 5 bases at V and 5 bases at J, leaving 4 bases unmatched. The CDR3 covers 13 residues. Germline CDR1 MNHEY, CDR2 SVGAGI. CDR3 in amino acids: CASSRQGYTEAFF. The CDR3, as DNA: TGTGCCAGCAGTCGACAGGGGTATACTGAAGCTTTCTTT.

Comments on this clone: Distinct nucleotide sequences in the sample also encode this CDR3. The chain carries TRBV9 and TRBJ1-1; the D is unclear. Trimming left V 2 bases short and J 5 bases short, with 13 bases between. The CDR3 totals 14 residues. Germline CDR1 reads SGDLS; CDR2 reads YYNGEE. CDR3 sequence: CASSVGDRGTEAFF. CDR3 bases: TGTGCCAGCAGCGTCGGAGATCGAGGAACTGAAGCTTTCTTT.

The rearrangement links TRBV24-1 to TRBJ1-2; D is possibly TRBD1 (6 bases). The CDR3 loop spans 16 amino acids. Germline lookup yields CDR1 KGHDR and CDR2 SFDVKD. V dropped 2 bases and J dropped 1 base, with 13 bases sitting between them. The CDR3 region has the DNA TGTGCCACCAGTGATTCGACCCGGGACATTAACTATGGCTACACCTTC. It codes for CATSDSTRDINYGYTF.

The V call is TRBV28, the J call TRBJ2-7; possibly TRBD2 for D (6 bases). The CDR3 runs to 19 residues. The germline CDR1 and CDR2 sequences are MDHEN and SYDVKM. The ends were cut back, 6 bases at V and 3 bases at J, with 30 bases in the middle. DNA of the CDR3: TGTGCCAGCAGACTCGCCGGGACTCGGAACCGTCAAGCCGACTACGAGCAGTACTTC. It translates to CASRLAGTRNRQADYEQYF.

The chain is built from TRBV27 and TRBJ2-1; TRBD2 might be the D (6 bases). The CDR3 has 14 residues. V lost 5 bases, J lost 0 bases, and 8 bases lay in between. CDR1 and CDR2 (germline): MNHEY, SMNVEV (reference sequence). The CDR3 coding sequence is TGTGCCAGCAGTCCGGGAGCCTCCTACAATGAGCAGTTCTTC. Translating gives CASSPGASYNEQFF.

This chain connects TRBV12-5 to TRBJ2-7; weak D call: TRBD2 (5 bases). Germline V CDR1 and CDR2: LGHNT, FRNRAP. The V end was cut by 5 bases, the J end by 4 bases, with 12 bases between. This CDR3 is 13 amino acids long. CDR3 residues: CASGPSRGYEQYF. DNA of the CDR3: TGTGCTAGTGGTCCCTCTCGCGGGTACGAGCAGTACTTC.

CDR3 DNA sequence: TGCGCCAGCAGGGACAGCCTCTCTGGAAACACCATATATTTT. It is translated as CASRDSLSGNTIYF. V usage is TRBV10-1 and J usage is TRBJ1-3; maybe TRBD1 (6 bases). Trimming cost V 6 bases and J 0 bases, with 9 bases left between them. The germline V gene encodes CDR1 WNHNN and CDR2 SYGVQD (reference sequence). The CDR3 is made up of 14 amino acids.

The V and J genes are TRBV28 and TRBJ1-4; D is unresolved. This CDR3 region has 13 residues. Germline values: CDR1 MDHEN, CDR2 SYDVKM. Between the trimmed V and J ends, which lost 3 bases and 4 bases, there was a span of 6 bases. The CDR3 DNA sequence: TGTGCCAGCAGTTTTAGACTTAATGAAAAACTGTTTTTT. It is translated as CASSFRLNEKLFF.

This chain connects TRBV6-2 or TRBV6-3 to TRBJ2-3; D remains ambiguous. CDR3 length: 15 amino acids. V was shortened by 4 bases and J by 0 bases, with 11 bases between the two germline ends. The germline V gene encodes CDR1 MNHEY and CDR2 SVGEGT. The CDR3 protein is CASSLKQPSTDTQYF. The DNA of the CDR3 is TGTGCCAGCAGTTTAAAACAGCCTAGCACAGATACGCAGTATTTT.

The chain employs TRBV25-1 and TRBJ2-7; a weak D match, TRBD1 (5 bases). Germline V gene data show CDR1 as MGHDK and CDR2 as SYGVNS. CDR3 length: 14 residues. V gave up 3 bases and J gave up 5 bases, with 14 bases separating them. CDR3 loop: CASSDQGSINEQYF. For the CDR3, the DNA is TGTGCCAGCAGTGACCAGGGATCTATCAACGAGCAGTACTTC.